Presented here are 3 T cell receptor beta chains from one specimen sequenced in a study of cytomegalovirus exposure and HLA in healthy donors. The primer mix had 60 Vbeta and 13 Jbeta primers. TCRdb's table, derived via immunoSEQ multiplex PCR, lists solely in-frame clones and lacks some. In the table there are 50,000 to 75,000 clones, about 77% of which are singletons. The sequenced sample consisted of PBMCs. These receptors were obtained from a young man in good health and CMV-seropositive.

V gene TRBV19 combines with J gene TRBJ1-5; the match to TRBD1 covers 7 bases. The CDR3 sequence is 14 residues long. V shed 4 bases and J 5 bases; nucleotides not matched to a gene: 5. Germline V gene data show CDR1 as LNHDA and CDR2 as SQIVND (reference sequence). This CDR3 is CASSTMTGYQPQHF. Written as DNA, the CDR3 is TGTGCCAGTAGTACGATGACAGGGTATCAGCCCCAGCATTTT.

CDR3 amino acids: CASSVGLVDDTQYF. The CDR3 bases are TGTGCCAGCAGCGTAGGGCTAGTCGACGATACGCAGTATTTT. V gene TRBV9 combines with J gene TRBJ2-3; unclear D gene. V lost 0 bases and J lost 6, with 11 bases in between. The germline CDR1 and CDR2 sequences are SGDLS and YYNGEE. The CDR3 runs 14 residues.

The chain uses TRBV5-5 and TRBJ2-7; D perhaps matches TRBD1 (5 bases). Germline V gene data show CDR1 as SGHKS and CDR2 as YYEKEE (reference sequence). The CDR3 is 14 amino acids. Trimming removed 4 bases at V and 7 bases at J, with 18 bases between. The CDR3 sequence is CASSLALSQGEQYF. The CDR3 DNA sequence: TGTGCCAGCAGCCTCGCCTTGTCTCAGGGAGAGCAGTACTTC.